This T cell receptor (beta chain) was captured in a study of cytomegalovirus exposure and HLA in healthy donors (dated by TCRdb to 2015 to 2018). For context, the study as a whole: An earlier analysis of some 600 of the donors reported approximately 300 Gb of sequence data and around 120 million unique TCR beta sequences obtained from 150 million to 200 million T cells. The study aimed to test whether cataloging public T cell receptors could reveal signatures of past pathogen exposure. Both class I and class II loci were covered by HLA typing, at four-digit resolution. Rather than drawing on any new phenotypic data, the later analysis identified candidate immune exposures from TCR beta sequences and the way those sequences occurred across donors. A few DR-DQ haplotypes were treated as single units for association and clustering because of strong linkage in the cohort. Genome-wide SNP genotypes for about 60% of the roughly 700 donors were used in a later genetic analysis, which treated that subset as a discovery cohort. About 280 gigabases of sequencing data and approximately 93 million unique TCR sequences were included in an early release covering about 600 HLA-typed donors. Among some 400 genotyped donors of the cohort, an average of around 240,000 unique TCR beta nucleotide sequences were sequenced per donor, 15% to 20% of them non-productive. To decide whether each TCR beta V gene segment behaved as functional or pseudogenic, an earlier analysis of some 570 of the donors relied on high-throughput TCR beta sequencing. Every discovery cohort repertoire had been produced on one sequencing platform. Donor age, sex, ethnicity and CMV serostatus were compiled alongside the repertoire data. Of the 300 to 450 genotyped donors, approximately 83% fell in the genetic ancestry cluster associated with self-reported Caucasian donors. In a later analysis, previously published TCR beta repertoires from more than 500 donors were re-analyzed and high-resolution HLA genotyping was added so that TCR occurrence patterns could be studied. To predict cytomegalovirus infection status, the study combined high-throughput TCR immunosequencing, statistical association of individual TCRs with disease status, and machine learning. The number of donors typed differed by locus, with roughly 629-640 for A, B, C, DRB1 and DQB1, more than 500 for DQA1, 600 to 610 for DPA1, and under 490 for DPB1. A separate validation cohort of more than 100 different subjects was used in addition to the roughly 670-subject first cohort. The study used immunosequencing to profile the T cell repertoires of hundreds of subjects and linked those repertoires to cytomegalovirus serostatus. General study outcomes and caveats: Presence/absence analyses assumed roughly uniform sequencing depth across donors, an assumption that may not hold. HLA typing was unavailable for some donors at each locus, so association tests used only the typed subset. The cohort was sequenced for TCR beta chains only, and without alpha or paired-chain data the features that could be detected were limited. According to a later analysis, parvovirus B19, influenza, CMV and Epstein-Barr virus appeared linked to several top co-occurrence clusters. In both the original and validation cohorts, the classifier was reported to diagnose cytomegalovirus status with high specificity and sensitivity. The sequencing pipeline was judged likely to have produced a cluster of highly shared sequence variants as a technical artifact. Seventeen rarely observed V segments, including chromosome 9 orphons, were excluded from the earlier analysis of approximately 500 of the donors because counts were too low. A further reported finding was that TCR beta sequences accurately predicted the HLA-A and HLA-B alleles for most subjects in the first cohort. Immune exposure information for the cohort was limited to CMV serostatus. An earlier analysis of approximately 590 of the donors showed that most TCR beta V segments appeared in productive rearrangements either about 90% or about 30% of the time, which broadly matched IMGT annotations. Because the 87-base-pair reads could not distinguish some IMGT-functional V segments, including TRBV6-2 and TRBV6-3, those segments were excluded. The authors suggested that the approach could potentially be generalized to other disease states and immunological phenotypes. Linkage disequilibrium might explain the correlated functional status among segregating V segments, but an unknown experimental factor could not be ruled out. In a later analysis, about 16,000 TCR beta sequences were associated with specific HLA alleles at a false discovery rate of 0.05. When HLA alleles, especially DR and DQ, strongly co-occurred, attributing TCR associations to individual alleles was difficult. Compared with equally common non-associated chains, HLA-associated TCR beta chains in a later analysis were more clonally expanded and had lower generation probabilities. In a later genetic analysis, a missense DCLRE1C variant was associated with V-gene and J-gene trimming of TCR beta chains, and the association was replicated in an independent cohort. In vitro tests confirmed that three of the cytomegalovirus-associated TCR beta chains recognize cytomegalovirus antigens. In a later analysis, TCR association rates were found to vary across HLA loci, with the most associated TCRs seen for DRB1 alleles and the fewest for HLA-C alleles. Compared with the approximately 700-donor mean, donors in an Asian-associated ancestry cluster had fewer N-insertions in productive TCRs, according to a later genetic analysis. The study gave a list of roughly 150 TCR beta chains associated with cytomegalovirus. Across donors, most TCR sequences were observed very rarely, whereas some public TCRs were present in many individuals. A later analysis found that most CMV-associated TCR beta chains appeared HLA-restricted, with HLA associations seemingly driven largely by CMV exposure.

A remark on this clone: The target of this receptor is not known. No base quality information exists; no much larger clone differs at one position.

Its CDR3 holds 14 amino acids, cysteine through phenylalanine. Of all the DNA, just the CDR3 is kept, 42 bases in frame from base 1. CDR1 KGHSH and CDR2 LQKENI were looked up in the germline V gene. V is pruned by 3 bases and J by 3 bases, leaving 3 bases of the junction without a gene match. The cohort consisted of hundreds of healthy bone marrow donors. Cohort members were all nominally healthy when sampled, although unrecorded immune exposures were likely present. The donor was CMV seronegative and belonged to the group of 350 or so seronegative cohort members. A peripheral blood sample was collected from each donor, and TCR beta sequencing was performed on peripheral blood mononuclear cells. Genomic DNA extraction from the blood cell samples was performed with the Qiagen DNeasy Blood Extraction Kit. The method was the immunoSEQ multiplex PCR assay. For the multiplex PCR, a mixture combining 60 forward primers for TCR Vbeta segments and 13 reverse primers for TCR Jbeta segments was used. Amplification of the CDR3 region of rearranged TCR beta genes was performed with a multiplex PCR assay on genomic DNA. Amplified TCR beta libraries were sequenced as 87-base-pair reads on the Illumina HiSeq System. The authors processed their data as follows. A later analysis counted approximately 76 million unique TCR beta chains across the 666 repertoires, and roughly 9.9 million of these chains were shared by at least two donors. To remove PCR and sequencing errors, raw reads were error-corrected and collapsed into unique sequences using a nearest-neighbor algorithm that merged closely related sequences. V, D and J gene segments were assigned by aligning CDR3 sequences to IMGT reference sequences. For a sequence to be retained, a match of at least six nucleotides was required to both a V gene segment and a J gene segment. A rearrangement counted as productive if the CDR3 had no stop codons and remained in frame with V and J, and every other rearrangement counted as non-productive. CDR3 was defined by IMGT convention, running from the second conserved V-encoded cysteine to the conserved J-encoded phenylalanine. The earlier analysis of a few hundred of the donors excluded sequences that lacked an unambiguous match to a single V gene segment. An earlier analysis of 587 of the donors classified V segments as functional when productive rearrangements were above 56.7% and as segregating when the standard deviation between donors was above 5%. A statistical classification framework was developed to diagnose cytomegalovirus status using the catalog of TCR beta chain sequences. In a later analysis, TCR nucleotide sequences were compared against IMGT/GENE-DB human TR gene sequences so that V and J genes could be assigned. In a later analysis, CDR3 sequences and most-parsimonious VDJ recombination scenarios were assigned using the TCRdist pipeline. A later analysis defined each TCR beta chain by its CDR3 amino acid sequence plus V-gene family, and excluded reads lacking a unique V-gene family. To address suspected cross-contamination and a sequencing artifact, a later analysis removed approximately 590 highly shared, low-generation-probability nucleotide sequences. For each public chain, a later analysis derived a clonal expansion index from normalized ranks of inferred template counts within each repertoire. Generation probabilities in a later analysis came from a VDJ recombination model fitted to out-of-frame rearrangements, and those results were checked against IGoR. In a later analysis, hypergeometric tests were used to score TCR-TCR, TCR-HLA and TCR-CMV co-occurrence, with a repertoire-size bias correction applied to TCR pairs. In a later analysis, false discovery rates were estimated by permuting HLA or CMV assignments 20 times. In a later analysis, co-occurring TCRs were grouped with DBSCAN, and TCRdist sequence similarity was added when clustering was performed within HLA-allele-positive subsets. Repertoires with fewer than 30,000 or more than 120,000 public chains were left out of co-occurrence clustering, as were about five repertoires with anomalous nucleotide sharing. TCRdb took this table from immuneACCESS and kept in-frame rearrangements with V and J called. Such tables lack part of the clones; where checked against another copy, unresolved V genes explain under half of the gap, and the rest is unexplained. That table furnishes V, J and clone size, whereas the DNA furnished D and trimming. This sample lists approximately 130,000 clones; about 80% were detected once. The top ten hold around 1.2% of the sample.

This clonotype originated in a man in his fifties in good health and CMV-seronegative. Sequences were obtained from PBMCs. The chain is made from TRBV18 and TRBJ1-2; TRBD1 fits 8 bases in the junction. CDR3 region: CASSPRGQDYGYTF. The DNA sequence is as follows: TGTGCCAGCTCACCTCGGGGACAGGACTATGGCTACACCTTC.